The rows below give T cell receptor beta chains drawn from one sample of a study of blood T cell repertoires in COVID-19. Clones were sequenced by immunoSEQ multiplex PCR, and TCRdb holds only the in-frame ones, with some missing. The table shows just under 250,000 clones, with more than 85% occurring only once. Sequencing was carried out using PBMCs or T cells enriched from blood (not recorded which). These receptors were taken from a woman under 40 who had recovered from COVID-19. The CDR3 runs from the conserved cysteine through the conserved F or W. The D gene is left open where the match is weak. Size is stated for part of the rows, as once, few or many counts, or as a class when the clone is expanded.

>-|TRBV7-9|few|TRBJ2-3
TGTGCCAGCAGCTCCTCGGATACGCAGTATTTT
CASSSSDTQYF
>-|TRBV12-2|-|TRBJ2-5
TGTGCAAGTCGCTTAGCGATGCTAGCGGGAGGGCCGTGGCGGCAAGAGACCCAGTACTTC
CASRLAMLAGGPWRQETQYF
>-|TRBV28|-|TRBJ1-5
TGTGCCAGCCAGGGTCCTTCGATTATGAGCAATCAGCCCCAGCATTTT
CASQGPSIMSNQPQHF
>TRBD1|TRBV2|-|TRBJ2-2
TGTGCCAGCCGGGACAGGGACAACACCGGGGAGCTGTTTTTT
CASRDRDNTGELFF
>-|TRBV10-3|once|TRBJ2-7
TGTGCCATCAGTGTTCCCAGGGGCGAGCAGTACTTC
CAISVPRGEQYF
>TRBD1|TRBV4-2|-|TRBJ2-2
TGTGCCAGCAGCCTAGGGGGACAGACCGATTATGTCGGGGAGCTGTTTTTT
CASSLGGQTDYVGELFF
>TRBD2|TRBV4-2|-|TRBJ2-1
TGTGCCAGCAGCCAGGAAGGACTAGCTCTTAGGCCGGACGATGAGCAGTTCTTC
CASSQEGLALRPDDEQFF
>-|TRBV18|-|TRBJ2-4
TGTGCCAGCTCACCAACAGGGGCCAAAAACATTCAGTACTTC
CASSPTGAKNIQYF
>-|TRBV27|-|TRBJ2-7
TGTGCCAGCAGTTTATCTTACTCGAAATATTACGAGCAGTACTTC
CASSLSYSKYYEQYF
>-|TRBV11-2|-|TRBJ1-1
TGTGCCAGCAGCTTTCTCGGACTTCGGTCGTTACGTTTCCCTGAAGCTTTCTTT
CASSFLGLRSLRFPEAFF
>TRBD1|TRBV2|-|TRBJ2-3
TGTGCCAGCAATTCACAGGGGCCACGGGCAGATACGCAGTATTTT
CASNSQGPRADTQYF
>-|TRBV27|-|TRBJ1-1
TGTGCCAGCAGTTTCTCTTCCGGGAGGAACACTGAAGCTTTCTTT
CASSFSSGRNTEAFF
>TRBD1|TRBV7-9|-|TRBJ2-5
TGTGCCAGCAGCTTAGGGGACAGGGACCAAGAGACCCAGTACTTC
CASSLGDRDQETQYF
>-|TRBV4-2|few|TRBJ1-2
TGTGCCAGCAGCCCACAACAGGATAACTATGGCTACACCTTC
CASSPQQDNYGYTF
>-|TRBV7-9|-|TRBJ1-5
TGTGCCAGCAGCTTAGAATACGGGGGGCGGGTTGTGCCCCAGCATTTT
CASSLEYGGRVVPQHF
>-|TRBV19|-|TRBJ1-2
TGTGCCAGTAGTTTCTCACAGAGAAACTATGGCTACACCTTC
CASSFSQRNYGYTF
>-|TRBV4-3|-|TRBJ1-2
TGCGCCAGCAGCCAAGATGGGGGGGAAAGGCTGTATGGCTACACCTTC
CASSQDGGERLYGYTF
>-|TRBV10-3|-|TRBJ1-3
TGTGCCATCGGGGCCCGGACGACATTATCGCCAAACACCATATATTTT
CAIGARTTLSPNTIYF
>TRBD1|TRBV11-3|-|TRBJ1-1
TGTGCCAGCAGCTTGCACCCGGACAGGGAAGCTTTCTTT
CASSLHPDREAFF
>-|TRBV27|-|TRBJ2-3
TGTGCCAGCAATGTTCTAGCGACGAGGTCAGATACGCAGTATTTT
CASNVLATRSDTQYF
>-|TRBV28|-|TRBJ1-1
TGTGCCAGCAGATCCCACAGGACCCAAGCTTTCTTT
CASRSHRTQAFF
>-|TRBV19|few|TRBJ1-5
TGTGCCAGTAGCAGGGGCAGGGTGGGCAATCAGCCCCAGCATTTT
CASSRGRVGNQPQHF
>-|TRBV3-1/TRBV3-2|many|TRBJ1-3
TGTGCCACAGGCAAGGCTGGAAACACCATATATTTT
CATGKAGNTIYF
>-|TRBV5-1|-|TRBJ1-1
TGCGCCAGCAGCGGACAAAGCCCTGAAGCTTTCTTT
CASSGQSPEAFF
>TRBD2|TRBV7-6|-|TRBJ2-7
TGTGCCAGCAGCTTAGCGACTAGCGGGATCCCCGGGGAGCAGTACTTC
CASSLATSGIPGEQYF
>TRBD1|TRBV11-2|-|TRBJ1-5
TGTGCCAGCAGCCCAAACGACAGGGGAGGGGATCAGCCCCAGCATTTT
CASSPNDRGGDQPQHF
>TRBD1|TRBV7-2|-|TRBJ2-2
TGTGCCAGCACCATCCCCGGACAGGGGAGTATTTGGGACACCGGGGAGCTGTTTTTT
CASTIPGQGSIWDTGELFF
>-|TRBV27|few|TRBJ1-2
TGTGCCAGCAGCTACAGGTTTCGCTATGGCTACACCTTC
CASSYRFRYGYTF
>TRBD2|TRBV4-2|-|TRBJ2-3
TGTGCCAGCAGCCGTTCTTGGGCGGGAGGGAACACAGATACGCAGTATTTT
CASSRSWAGGNTDTQYF
>-|TRBV25-1|-|TRBJ1-2
TGTGCCAGCAGTCCCTCGGAGTACTATGGCTACACCTTC
CASSPSEYYGYTF
>TRBD2|TRBV4-2|few|TRBJ2-1
TGTGCCAGCAGCCAAGGGATAAGGGGTTATACGACTAGCGGGAGGGCCAATGAGCAGTTCTTC
CASSQGIRGYTTSGRANEQFF
>-|TRBV30|-|TRBJ1-3
TGTGCCTGGAGTGTTTGGGAAGGGGCCTCTGGAAACACCATATATTTT
CAWSVWEGASGNTIYF
>-|TRBV9|-|TRBJ1-1
TGTGCCAGCGGCGGGGGAGGCATGAACACTGAAGCTTTCTTT
CASGGGGMNTEAFF
>-|TRBV30|-|TRBJ2-5
TGTGCCTGGGGCTTTGGACTGGCTAACCAAGAGACCCAGTACTTC
CAWGFGLANQETQYF
>-|TRBV29-1|-|TRBJ2-4
TGCAGCGGCAGCGGGACAGGAAAAAACATTCAGTACTTC
CSGSGTGKNIQYF
>TRBD2|TRBV19|-|TRBJ2-1
TGTGCCAGTAGTATTTTCCCATCGACTAGCGGGAGGCTCGCGAAGTTCTTC
CASSIFPSTSGRLAKFF
>TRBD1|TRBV5-6|-|TRBJ1-4
TGTGCCAGCAGGCACGGACAGGGAATTTACGAAAAACTGTTTTTT
CASRHGQGIYEKLFF
>-|TRBV12-3/TRBV12-4|few|TRBJ2-1
TGTGCCAGCAGTTCGACAAGGGGTGAGCAGTTCTTC
CASSSTRGEQFF
>TRBD1|TRBV6-5|-|TRBJ1-1
TGTGCCAGCAGCACCAGGGACAGCGAAGCTTTCTTT
CASSTRDSEAFF
>TRBD1|TRBV11-1|-|TRBJ1-6
TGTGCCAGCAGCCAGTCGACAGGGCCCTGGAATTCACCCCTCCACTTT
CASSQSTGPWNSPLHF
>-|TRBV3-1/TRBV3-2|few|TRBJ1-3
TGTGCCAGCAGCCGTGGTGTGGGGCCAGGAAACACCATATATTTT
CASSRGVGPGNTIYF
>-|TRBV28|-|TRBJ1-5
TGTGCCAGCAGATCACAGGGAAATCAGCCCCAGCATTTT
CASRSQGNQPQHF
>TRBD1|TRBV30|-|TRBJ1-2
TGTGCCTGGGACGTCAGGGGGCGGGCTAGTCTCCGGGGCTATGGCTACACCTTC
CAWDVRGRASLRGYGYTF